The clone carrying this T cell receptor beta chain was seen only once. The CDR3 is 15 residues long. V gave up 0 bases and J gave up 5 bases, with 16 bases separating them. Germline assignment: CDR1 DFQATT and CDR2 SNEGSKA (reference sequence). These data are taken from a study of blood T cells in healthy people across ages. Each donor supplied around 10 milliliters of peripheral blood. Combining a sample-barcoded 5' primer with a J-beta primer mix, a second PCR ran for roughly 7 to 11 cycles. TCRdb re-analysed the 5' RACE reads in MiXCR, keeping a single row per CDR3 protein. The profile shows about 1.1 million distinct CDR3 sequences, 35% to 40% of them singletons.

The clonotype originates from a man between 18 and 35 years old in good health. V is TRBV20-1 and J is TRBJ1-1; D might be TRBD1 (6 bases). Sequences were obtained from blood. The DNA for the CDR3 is TGCAGTGCTAGAGATCCGGGACATGGGGCAACTGAAGCTTTCTTT. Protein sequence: CSARDPGHGATEAFF.